This passage covers 5 T cell receptor beta chains from one sample sequenced in a study of control samples from healthy donors and cancer patients. Assay used: immunoSEQ multiplex PCR; TCRdb lists only in-frame clones, some missing. The data hold just under 100,000 clones, with more than 80% observed a single time. Sequenced sample: blood. The receptors were sampled from a man aged 18 to 29 in good health.

The gene calls are TRBV7-9 and TRBJ1-2, with D possibly matching TRBD1 (6 bases). Germline V gene data show CDR1 as SEHNR and CDR2 as FQNEAQ (reference sequence). V was pared by 3 bases and J by 5 bases, with 10 bases between. There are 13 residues in the CDR3. The CDR3 loop reads CASSFGGEYGYTF. CDR3 coding DNA: TGTGCCAGCAGCTTCGGGGGCGAGTATGGCTACACCTTC.

V usage is TRBV20-1 and J usage is TRBJ1-1; TRBD1 matches 7 bases. Germline V gene lookup returns CDR1 DFQATT and CDR2 SNEGSKA (reference sequence). V lost 3 bases, J lost 3 bases, and 4 bases stayed unmatched. The CDR3 sequence is 13 residues long. This CDR3 reads CSASHRGDTEAFF. The CDR3 DNA reads as TGCAGTGCTAGTCACAGGGGAGACACTGAAGCTTTCTTT.

The V gene is TRBV6-2 or TRBV6-3, the J gene TRBJ1-2; D uncertain. V dropped 0 bases and J dropped 7 bases, with 27 bases sitting between them. The germline gives CDR1 MNHEY, CDR2 SVGEGT. The CDR3 has 19 amino acids. The CDR3, as DNA: TGTGCCAGCAGTTACTCGTTGCTCGACAAGGGTGACACGCGGTCTGGCTACACCTTC. Amino acid sequence: CASSYSLLDKGDTRSGYTF.

This clone was picked up one time. This chain connects TRBV19 to TRBJ1-2; tentative D call: TRBD1 (5 bases). CDR3 length: 14 residues. V lost 4 bases and J 2 bases, leaving 11 bases between the germline ends. Germline loops: CDR1 LNHDA, CDR2 SQIVND (reference sequence). The CDR3 DNA reads as TGTGCCAGTAGTAGCCCCAACAGGAACTATGGCTACACCTTC. Its translation is CASSSPNRNYGYTF.

Details on this clone: An end of the junction differs from the germline gene, which may be a read error. The chain couples TRBV7-7 to TRBJ1-1, with TRBD1 as a possible D gene (6 bases). The CDR3 spans 14 residues. Germline assignment: CDR1 SSHAT and CDR2 FNYEAQ (reference sequence). The CDR3 coding sequence is TGTGCTAGCAGCCCCTTACAGGGCAACACTGAAGCTTTCTTT. Its protein product is CASSPLQGNTEAFF.